What follows is one TCR beta chain and its context. The J segment lost 1 base and the V segment lost 4 bases, leaving 7 bases of the junction unmatched. The CDR3 contains 17 residues. The V gene's germline CDR1 is SGHDT and CDR2 YYEEEE. The entry originates in a study of blood T cell repertoires in COVID-19. Looking at the study overall: Sites across the United States, Italy and Spain contributed samples from acute and convalescent COVID-19. Nucleic acid was either cDNA or gDNA, and it came from T cells, B-cell-depleted T cells, or PBMCs.

Per the study methods: From reference gene primer amplification, estimates of nucleated cell counts were derived. Using immunoSEQ multiplex PCR, the repertoire was profiled, and TCRdb retains in-frame clones only, with some absent. V, J and clone size derive from that table, while D and trimming were established from the DNA sequence. This table has 200,000 to 250,000 clones, around four fifths appearing once. The rearrangement links TRBV5-6 to TRBJ2-3; 12 bases fit TRBD2. The sequenced material came from peripheral blood. The sequence was collected from a young man with active or convalescent COVID-19. This CDR3 is CASSVRLAGAGTDTQYF. The DNA of the CDR3 is TGTGCCAGCAGCGTGAGACTAGCGGGAGCGGGCACAGATACGCAGTATTTT.